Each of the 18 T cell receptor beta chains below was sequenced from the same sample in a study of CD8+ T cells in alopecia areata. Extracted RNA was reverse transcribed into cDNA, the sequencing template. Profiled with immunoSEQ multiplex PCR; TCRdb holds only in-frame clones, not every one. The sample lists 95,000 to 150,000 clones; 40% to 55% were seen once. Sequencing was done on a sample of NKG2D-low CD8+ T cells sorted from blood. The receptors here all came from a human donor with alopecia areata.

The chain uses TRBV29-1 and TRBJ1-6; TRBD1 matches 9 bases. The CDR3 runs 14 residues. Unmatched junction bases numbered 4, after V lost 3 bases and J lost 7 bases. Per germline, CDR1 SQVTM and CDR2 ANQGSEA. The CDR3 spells CSVDLGQGNSPLHF. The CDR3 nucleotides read TGCAGCGTTGACCTGGGACAGGGAAATTCACCCCTCCACTTT.

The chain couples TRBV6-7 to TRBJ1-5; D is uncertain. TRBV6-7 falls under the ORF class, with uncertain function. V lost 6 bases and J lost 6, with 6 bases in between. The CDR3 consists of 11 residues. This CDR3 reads CASRVSQPQHF. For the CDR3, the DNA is TGTGCCAGCAGAGTCTCTCAGCCCCAGCATTTT.

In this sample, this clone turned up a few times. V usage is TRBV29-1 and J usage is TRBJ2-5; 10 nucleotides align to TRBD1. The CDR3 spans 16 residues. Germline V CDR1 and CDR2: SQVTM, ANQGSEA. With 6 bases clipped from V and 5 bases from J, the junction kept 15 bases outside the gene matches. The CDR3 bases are TGCAGCGTCGACCACCTAGCGACAGGGGGCTTTGAGACCCAGTACTTC. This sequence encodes CSVDHLATGGFETQYF.

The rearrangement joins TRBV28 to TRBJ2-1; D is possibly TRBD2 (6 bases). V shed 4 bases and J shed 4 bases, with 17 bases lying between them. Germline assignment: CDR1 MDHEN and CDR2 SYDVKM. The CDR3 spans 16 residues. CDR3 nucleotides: TGTGCCAGCAGTTCGCTCGGGACTCCCGCTTACAATGAGCAGTTCTTC. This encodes CASSSLGTPAYNEQFF.

Here the CDR3 reads CASSSHRGAETQYF. Here the CDR3 DNA reads TGTGCCAGCAGTTCTCACAGGGGGGCAGAGACCCAGTACTTC. The V gene is TRBV27, the J gene TRBJ2-5; TRBD1 matches 8 bases. The V segment lost 4 bases and the J segment 4 bases; nucleotides outside the gene matches: 5. This CDR3 spans 14 amino acids. Per germline, CDR1 MNHEY and CDR2 SMNVEV (reference sequence).

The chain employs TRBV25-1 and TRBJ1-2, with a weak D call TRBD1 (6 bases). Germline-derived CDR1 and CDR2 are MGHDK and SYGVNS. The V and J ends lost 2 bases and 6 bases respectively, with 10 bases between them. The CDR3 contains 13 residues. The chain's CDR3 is CASSERTDHGYTF. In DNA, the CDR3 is TGTGCCAGCAGTGAACGGACAGACCATGGCTACACCTTC.

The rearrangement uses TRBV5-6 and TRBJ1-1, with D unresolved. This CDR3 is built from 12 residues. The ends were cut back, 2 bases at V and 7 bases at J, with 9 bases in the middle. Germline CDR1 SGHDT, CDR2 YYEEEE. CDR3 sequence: CASSFQAVEAFF. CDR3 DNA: TGTGCCAGCAGCTTTCAGGCTGTTGAAGCTTTCTTT.

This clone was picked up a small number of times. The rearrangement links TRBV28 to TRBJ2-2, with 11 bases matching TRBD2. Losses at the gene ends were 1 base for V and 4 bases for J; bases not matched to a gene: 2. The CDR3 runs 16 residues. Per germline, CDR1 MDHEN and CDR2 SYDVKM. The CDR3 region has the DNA TGTGCCAGCAGTTTATCCCTAGCGGGAGGCACCGGGGAGCTGTTTTTT. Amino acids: CASSLSLAGGTGELFF. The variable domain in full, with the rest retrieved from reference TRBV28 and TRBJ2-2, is DVKVTQSSRYLVKRTGEKVFLECVQDMDHENMFWYRQDPGLGLRLIYFSYDVKMKEKGDIPEGYSVSREKKERFSLILESASTNQTSMYLCASSLSLAGGTGELFFGEGSRLTVL.

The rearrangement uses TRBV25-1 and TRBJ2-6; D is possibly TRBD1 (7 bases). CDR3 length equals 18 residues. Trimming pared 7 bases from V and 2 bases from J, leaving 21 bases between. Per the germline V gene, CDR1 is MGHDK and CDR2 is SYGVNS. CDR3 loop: CASTGEAQGGPGANVLTF. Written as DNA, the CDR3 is TGTGCCAGCACAGGGGAGGCCCAGGGGGGCCCTGGGGCCAACGTCCTGACTTTC.

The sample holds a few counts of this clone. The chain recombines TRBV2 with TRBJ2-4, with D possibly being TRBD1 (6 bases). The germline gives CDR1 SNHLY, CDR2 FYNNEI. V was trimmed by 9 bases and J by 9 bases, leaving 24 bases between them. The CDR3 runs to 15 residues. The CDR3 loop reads CASGGASSETGIQYF. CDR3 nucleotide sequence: TGTGCCAGTGGGGGCGCCAGTAGTGAAACAGGCATTCAGTACTTC.

CDR3 sequence (DNA): TGTGCCAGCAGCTTAACCTCGGGGCTGGGAGAGACCCAGTACTTC. It specifies CASSLTSGLGETQYF. This chain uses TRBV11-2 with TRBJ2-5; the D call may be TRBD1 or TRBD2 (5 bases each). Germline CDR1 SGHAT, CDR2 FQNNGV. Trimming removed 2 bases at V and 4 bases at J, with 14 bases between. This CDR3 is built from 15 residues.

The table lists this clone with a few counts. The CDR3 sequence: CASSLVAFEQFF. CDR3 DNA: TGTGCCAGCAGCCTAGTTGCCTTTGAGCAGTTCTTC. The chain links TRBV2 to TRBJ2-1; D gene unclear. The V end lost 6 bases, the J end lost 9 bases, and 12 bases lay between the germline ends. This CDR3 has 12 residues. Germline CDR1 and CDR2: SNHLY and FYNNEI.

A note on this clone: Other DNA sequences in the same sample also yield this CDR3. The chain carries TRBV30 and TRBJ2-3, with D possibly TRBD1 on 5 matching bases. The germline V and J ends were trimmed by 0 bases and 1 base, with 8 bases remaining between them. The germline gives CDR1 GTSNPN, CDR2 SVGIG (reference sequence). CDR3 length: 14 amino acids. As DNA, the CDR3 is TGTGCCTGGAGTGTAGGGGCCGGCACAGATACGCAGTATTTT. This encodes CAWSVGAGTDTQYF. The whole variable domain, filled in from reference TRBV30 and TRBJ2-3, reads SQTIHQWPATLVQPVGSPLSLECTVEGTSNPNLYWYRQAAGRGLQLLFYSVGIGQISSEVPQNLSASRPQDRQFILSSKKLLLSDSGFYLCAWSVGAGTDTQYFGPGTRLTVL.

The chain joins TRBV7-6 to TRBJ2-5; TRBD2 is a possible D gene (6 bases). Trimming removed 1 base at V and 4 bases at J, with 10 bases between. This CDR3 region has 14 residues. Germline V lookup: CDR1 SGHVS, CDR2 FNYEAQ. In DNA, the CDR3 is TGTGCCAGCAGCTTAGTGCCCGGGGGAGAGACCCAGTACTTC. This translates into CASSLVPGGETQYF.

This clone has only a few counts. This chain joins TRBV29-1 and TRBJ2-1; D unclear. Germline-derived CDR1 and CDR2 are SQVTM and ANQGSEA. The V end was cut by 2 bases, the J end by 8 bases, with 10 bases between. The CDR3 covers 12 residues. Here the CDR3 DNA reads TGCAGCGTTGAAATCCCTCGAGATGAGCAGTTCTTC. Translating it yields CSVEIPRDEQFF.

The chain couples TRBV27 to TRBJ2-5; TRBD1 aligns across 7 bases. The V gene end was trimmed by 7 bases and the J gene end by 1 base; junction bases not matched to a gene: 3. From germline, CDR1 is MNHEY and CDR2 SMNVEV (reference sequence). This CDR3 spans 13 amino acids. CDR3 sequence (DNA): TGTGCCAGCATGGGACAGCTCCAAGAGACCCAGTACTTC. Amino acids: CASMGQLQETQYF.

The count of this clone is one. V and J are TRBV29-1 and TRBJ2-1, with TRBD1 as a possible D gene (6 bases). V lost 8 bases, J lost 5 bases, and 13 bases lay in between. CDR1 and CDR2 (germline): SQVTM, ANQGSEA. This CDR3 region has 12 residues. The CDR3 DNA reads TGCAGCAGGGTGGGGGCCCACAATGAGCAGTTCTTC. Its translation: CSRVGAHNEQFF.

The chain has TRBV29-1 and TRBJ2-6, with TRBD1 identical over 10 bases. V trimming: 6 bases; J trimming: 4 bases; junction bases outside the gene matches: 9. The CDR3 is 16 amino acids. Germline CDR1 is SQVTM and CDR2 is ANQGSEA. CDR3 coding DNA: TGCAGCGTCCTTCCCGGGACAGGGGTCGGGGCCAACGTCCTGACTTTC. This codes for CSVLPGTGVGANVLTF.